This is a list of T cell receptor beta chains from one sample in a study of cytomegalovirus exposure and HLA in healthy donors. Profiling relied on immunoSEQ multiplex PCR, and the TCRdb table lists in-frame clones only, not all of them. The sample is made up of 100,000 to 150,000 clones, and the top ten hold about 2.3% of it. Sequencing used PBMCs. The source is a man aged 35-49 years in good health and CMV-seronegative. Each CDR3 is given with its conserved first and last residue. A D gene is named only where the DNA matches it firmly.

V: TRBV7-2
J: TRBJ2-5
D: TRBD2
CDR3: CASSLARTSGQETQYF
DNA: TGTGCCAGCAGCTTAGCAAGGACTAGCGGCCAAGAGACCCAGTACTTC

V: TRBV5-1
J: TRBJ2-3
D: NA
CDR3: CASSLPSGPTDTQYF
DNA: TGCGCCAGCAGCTTGCCAAGCGGGCCCACAGATACGCAGTATTTT

V: TRBV5-6
J: TRBJ2-5
D: NA
CDR3: CASSLDRKGGTQYF
DNA: TGTGCCAGCAGCTTGGACAGGAAAGGGGGGACCCAGTACTTC

V: TRBV6-4
J: TRBJ2-1
D: TRBD2
CDR3: CASSDVAGASYNEQFF
DNA: TGTGCCAGCAGTGATGTAGCGGGAGCGTCCTACAATGAGCAGTTCTTC

V: TRBV4-1
J: TRBJ2-1
D: TRBD1
CDR3: CASSQDGLGGGQFF
DNA: TGCGCCAGCAGCCAAGACGGCCTAGGGGGCGGGCAGTTCTTC

V: TRBV9
J: TRBJ2-7
D: NA
CDR3: CASSVAAGVNSYEQYF
DNA: TGTGCCAGCAGCGTAGCGGCAGGGGTAAACTCCTACGAGCAGTACTTC

V: TRBV5-4
J: TRBJ2-7
D: TRBD2
CDR3: CASSSGGTSASYEQYF
DNA: TGTGCCAGCAGCTCGGGGGGGACTAGCGCCTCCTACGAGCAGTACTTC

V: TRBV11-2
J: TRBJ1-3
D: TRBD1
CDR3: CASSRSGGFSGNTIYF
DNA: TGTGCCAGCAGCAGATCAGGGGGATTCTCTGGAAACACCATATATTTT

V: TRBV5-6
J: TRBJ2-2
D: TRBD1
CDR3: CASSFWDRGNTGELFF
DNA: TGTGCCAGCAGCTTCTGGGACAGGGGAAACACCGGGGAGCTGTTTTTT

V: TRBV4-3
J: TRBJ2-7
D: TRBD2
CDR3: CASSQGGGYEQYF
DNA: TGCGCCAGCAGCCAGGGGGGGGGCTACGAGCAGTACTTC

V: TRBV5-1
J: TRBJ2-2
D: NA
CDR3: CASSFFEGATGELFF
DNA: TGCGCCAGCAGCTTTTTCGAGGGAGCGACCGGGGAGCTGTTTTTT

V: TRBV11-3
J: TRBJ2-4
D: TRBD1
CDR3: CASSLPGQGNIQYF
DNA: TGTGCCAGCAGCTTACCGGGACAGGGTAACATTCAGTACTTC

V: TRBV6-1
J: TRBJ2-3
D: NA
CDR3: CASSEATGTDTQYF
DNA: TGTGCCAGCAGTGAAGCAACAGGCACAGATACGCAGTATTTT

V: TRBV30
J: TRBJ2-2
D: TRBD2
CDR3: CARQKSSGANTGELFF
DNA: TGTGCCCGACAAAAATCTAGCGGCGCGAACACCGGGGAGCTGTTTTTT

V: TRBV28
J: TRBJ1-2
D: NA
CDR3: CASSYGGGYGYTF
DNA: TGTGCCAGCAGCTATGGGGGCGGGTATGGCTACACCTTC

V: TRBV10-3
J: TRBJ2-4
D: TRBD2
CDR3: CAIGASGRENIQYF
DNA: TGTGCCATCGGGGCTAGCGGGAGAGAAAACATTCAGTACTTC

V: TRBV2
J: TRBJ2-7
D: NA
CDR3: CASSEGWKGIDEQYF
DNA: TGTGCCAGCAGTGAAGGCTGGAAGGGGATCGACGAGCAGTACTTC

V: TRBV5-1
J: TRBJ1-1
D: NA
CDR3: CASSLGSEAFF
DNA: TGCGCCAGCAGCTTGGGCAGTGAAGCTTTCTTT

V: TRBV19
J: TRBJ2-5
D: NA
CDR3: CASSIGGAVAQYF
DNA: TGTGCCAGTAGTATCGGCGGGGCGGTTGCCCAGTACTTC

V: TRBV29-1
J: TRBJ1-2
D: NA
CDR3: CSVGQWGGYGYTF
DNA: TGCAGCGTTGGACAGTGGGGCGGCTATGGCTACACCTTC

V: TRBV30
J: TRBJ2-5
D: NA
CDR3: CAWSVGGTQYF
DNA: TGTGCCTGGAGTGTAGGCGGGACCCAGTACTTC

V: TRBV4-1
J: TRBJ2-2
D: NA
CDR3: CASSPHWRGSGELFF
DNA: TGCGCCAGCAGCCCGCACTGGCGGGGATCTGGGGAGCTGTTTTTT

V: TRBV6-6
J: TRBJ2-1
D: TRBD2
CDR3: CASCGTSGRGEQFF
DNA: TGTGCCAGCTGTGGGACTAGCGGGAGGGGTGAGCAGTTCTTC

V: TRBV6-1
J: TRBJ1-1
D: NA
CDR3: CASSEKVAVSGRAFF
DNA: TGTGCCAGCAGTGAAAAGGTGGCGGTCTCCGGGAGGGCTTTCTTT

V: TRBV9
J: TRBJ2-1
D: TRBD2
CDR3: CASSKGLAGLEQFF
DNA: TGTGCCAGCAGCAAGGGACTAGCGGGACTGGAGCAGTTCTTC

V: TRBV9
J: TRBJ2-3
D: NA
CDR3: CASSVVGVSTDTQYF
DNA: TGTGCCAGCAGCGTAGTGGGCGTTAGCACAGATACGCAGTATTTT

V: TRBV7-9
J: TRBJ2-7
D: NA
CDR3: CASSLRGYEQYF
DNA: TGTGCCAGCAGCTTACGGGGGTACGAGCAGTACTTC

V: TRBV11-2
J: TRBJ1-1
D: NA
CDR3: CASSLAGGSEAFF
DNA: TGTGCCAGCAGCTTAGCCGGGGGTTCTGAAGCTTTCTTT

V: TRBV7-6
J: TRBJ2-1
D: TRBD2
CDR3: CASSLILAGGNEQFF
DNA: TGTGCCAGCAGCTTAATCCTAGCGGGCGGCAATGAGCAGTTCTTC

V: TRBV6-1
J: TRBJ1-1
D: NA
CDR3: CASSEPGFGTEAFF
DNA: TGTGCCAGCAGTGAACCAGGGTTCGGCACTGAAGCTTTCTTT

V: TRBV25-1
J: TRBJ1-1
D: TRBD1
CDR3: CASTGTGNTEAFF
DNA: TGTGCCAGCACAGGGACAGGGAACACTGAAGCTTTCTTT